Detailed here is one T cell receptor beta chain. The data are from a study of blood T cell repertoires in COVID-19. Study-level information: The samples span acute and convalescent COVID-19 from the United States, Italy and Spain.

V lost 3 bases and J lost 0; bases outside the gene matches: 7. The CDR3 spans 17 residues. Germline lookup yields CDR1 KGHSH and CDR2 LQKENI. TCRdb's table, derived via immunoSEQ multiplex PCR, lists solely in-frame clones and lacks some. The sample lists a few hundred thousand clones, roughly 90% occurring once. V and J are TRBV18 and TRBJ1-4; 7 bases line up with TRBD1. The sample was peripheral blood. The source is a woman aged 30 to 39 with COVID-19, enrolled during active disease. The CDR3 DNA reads TGTGCCAGCTCACCCACGGGACAGCCTGCAACTAATGAAAAACTGTTTTTT. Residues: CASSPTGQPATNEKLFF.